Listed here is a single T cell receptor (beta chain). The antigen is unknown. The CDR3 has 12 residues. The V end was cut by 5 bases, the J end by 4 bases, with 6 bases between. Germline V lookup: CDR1 LNHDA, CDR2 SQIVND (reference sequence). The sample originates from a study of T cell responses to AZD1222 COVID-19 vaccine. General observations from the study: CD4 TCRs linked to vaccination spanned spike, dominating at 160-218 and 743-854. The donor cohort was predominantly white British with a female majority, and clonal diversity may have been underestimated.

Produced via immunoSEQ multiplex PCR; TCRdb's table is partial and in-frame only. The top ten hold 7.5% to 9.5% of the sample, which has 140,000 to 150,000 clones, roughly 91% seen once. Here the sequenced sample was peripheral blood, taken on day 0 of AZD1222 vaccination. This receptor was obtained from an adult in good health. The chain recombines TRBV19 with TRBJ1-3; D is unresolved. The CDR3 region has the DNA TGTGCCAGTAGTGCCAGAGGAAACACCATATATTTT. Amino acid sequence: CASSARGNTIYF. Full variable domain (remainder filled in from reference TRBV19 and TRBJ1-3): DGGITQSPKYLFRKEGQNVTLSCEQNLNHDAMYWYRQDPGQGLRLIYYSQIVNDFQKGDIAEGYSVSREKKESFPLTVTSAQKNPTAFYLCASSARGNTIYFGEGSWLTVV.